This TCR beta chain is from a study of long-term antiretroviral therapy in people with HIV. General study results and limits: After ART, diversity increased yet remained lower than transplant donor controls.

Details on this clone: Its target is unknown.

At least one PBMC sample before ART and at least two after were required. Participants who had HIV were, without exception, treated in the United States. This CDR3 is 14 amino acids long. The V gene end was trimmed by 1 base and the J gene end by 5 bases; junction bases not matched to a gene: 4. Germline CDR1 and CDR2: MNHNS and SASEGT. Samples were assayed with immunoSEQ v3.0 at survey level. Sequencing aimed at roughly 40,000-55,000 T-cell genomes per sample. Sequenced by immunoSEQ multiplex PCR; TCRdb stores in-frame clones only, minus some. The sample lists tens of thousands of clones; roughly 95% were seen once.

This TCR derives from a woman in her forties or fifties with HIV. The source was unsorted PBMCs, collected 3.7 years after starting antiretroviral therapy. The chain employs TRBV6-1 and TRBJ1-2; 7 positions match TRBD1. CDR3 loop: CASSEVRGSYGYTF. In DNA form, the CDR3 reads TGTGCCAGCAGTGAAGTCAGGGGGAGTTATGGCTACACCTTC.